The sequence of this T cell receptor beta chain was determined in a study of CD4 T cells in relation to SARS-CoV-2 and coronaviruses. Study information: ViraFEST: roughly 10-day antigen culture of PBMCs, then TCR beta CDR3 sequencing.

The method was immunoSEQ multiplex PCR; TCRdb's version includes in-frame clones alone and lacks a portion of them. The data contain about 26,000 clones, over 60% of them singletons. Looked up from germline, CDR1 is LNHDA and CDR2 is SQIVND (reference sequence). Between the trimmed V and J ends, which lost 3 bases and 7 bases, there was a span of 12 bases. The CDR3 consists of 13 residues. Unexposed donor CD4+ T cells date from about 2011-2018, before the COVID-19 pandemic. After 10 to 11 days of culture, CD4+ T cells were isolated. Worth noting for this clone: Its cognate antigen is unknown.

This receptor was identified in a human donor in good health. The V gene is TRBV19, the J gene TRBJ1-1; possibly TRBD1 for D (5 bases). The sequencing sample was made of CD4+ T cells from PBMCs, cultured in vitro. This CDR3 reads CASSIEGRGEAFF. The DNA for the CDR3 is TGTGCCAGTAGTATTGAGGGGAGGGGTGAAGCTTTCTTT.